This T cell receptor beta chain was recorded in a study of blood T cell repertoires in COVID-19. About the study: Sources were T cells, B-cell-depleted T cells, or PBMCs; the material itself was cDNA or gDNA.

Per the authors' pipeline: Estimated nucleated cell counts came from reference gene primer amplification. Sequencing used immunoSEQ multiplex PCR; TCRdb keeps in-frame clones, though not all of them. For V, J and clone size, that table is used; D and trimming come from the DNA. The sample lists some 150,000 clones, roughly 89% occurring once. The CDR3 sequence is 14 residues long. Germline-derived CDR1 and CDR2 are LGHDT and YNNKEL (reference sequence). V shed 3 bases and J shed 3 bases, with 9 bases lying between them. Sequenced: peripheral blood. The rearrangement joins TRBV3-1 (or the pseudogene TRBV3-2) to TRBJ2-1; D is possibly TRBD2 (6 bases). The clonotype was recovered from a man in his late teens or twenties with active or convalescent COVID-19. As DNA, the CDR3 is TGTGCCAGCAGCCAGGCGGGACTCTACAATGAGCAGTTCTTC. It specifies CASSQAGLYNEQFF.